These 20 T cell receptor beta chains were sequenced from one sample in a study of T cells after yellow fever vaccination (dated by TCRdb to between 2018 and 2020). Receptor amplification or capture employed 5' RACE. Sequencer: Illumina NovaSeq 6000. TCRdb ran its own pipeline on the public reads, namely fastp trimming at Q25 and MiXCR clone calling, and kept in-frame beta chains. All rows with the same CDR3 protein become a single entry with the most common DNA and genes. Recorded for this sample are 100,000 to 150,000 distinct CDR3 sequences; about 8.2% of them occurred a single time. Roughly 43% of the sample lies in the top ten. The label giving this sample's treatment or condition can be read as: live attenuated yellow fever vaccine strain. Sequenced here: CD8+ T cells sorted from PBMCs, sampled on the day of the yellow fever booster vaccination. The receptors shown here come from a young man who received the YFV17D yellow fever vaccine.

This chain uses TRBV5-8 with TRBJ1-1; D gene unclear. This CDR3 comprises 13 residues. The germline V and J ends were trimmed by 10 bases and 4 bases, with 17 bases remaining between them. The germline V gene encodes CDR1 SGHTS and CDR2 YDEGEE. Here the CDR3 reads CAGGPLSSTEAFF. For the CDR3, the DNA is TGTGCCGGTGGACCCCTTTCCTCCACTGAAGCTTTCTTT.

This chain links TRBV3-1 with TRBJ1-1, with D perhaps TRBD1 (5 bases). V lost 4 bases and J 6 bases, leaving 24 bases between the germline ends. The germline CDR1 and CDR2 sequences are LGHDT and YNNKEL (reference sequence). The CDR3 is 17 amino acids. CDR3 bases: TGTGCCAGCAGCCCACCCGCGCACCTAACAGGTTTGTCTGAAGCTTTCTTT. Its protein is CASSPPAHLTGLSEAFF.

There are a few counts of this clonotype. The V gene is TRBV6-5, the J gene TRBJ1-1; D not resolved. Germline assignment: CDR1 MNHEY and CDR2 SVGAGI. There are 17 residues in the CDR3. V lost 0 bases to trimming and J lost 1 base, with 15 bases between them. The CDR3 DNA reads as TGTGCCAGCAGTTACTCGATACCCCCCGGTCAGAACACTGAAGCTTTCTTT. Translating gives CASSYSIPPGQNTEAFF.

V is TRBV4-2 and J is TRBJ2-1; no reliable D call. CDR3 length equals 15 residues. V was cut by 0 bases and J by 2 bases, with 8 bases left in between. In germline, CDR1 is LGHNA, CDR2 YNFKEQ. DNA of the CDR3: TGTGCCAGCAGCCAAGATGAGCAGACCTACAATGAGCAGTTCTTC. Translated, it gives CASSQDEQTYNEQFF.

This chain links TRBV4-3 with TRBJ1-4; no definite D call. The CDR3 sequence is 15 residues long. Looked up from germline, CDR1 is LGHNA and CDR2 is YSLEER. Trimming pared 0 bases from V and 4 bases from J, leaving 9 bases between. The CDR3 DNA follows: TGCGCCAGCAGCCAAGATCCCGGCAGTAATGAAAAACTGTTTTTT. Its translation is CASSQDPGSNEKLFF.

The chain couples TRBV4-3 to TRBJ2-1, with D possibly matching TRBD1 (5 bases). Germline V gene lookup returns CDR1 LGHNA and CDR2 YSLEER. V was shortened by 1 base and J by 4 bases, with 11 bases between the two germline ends. The CDR3 runs 15 residues. The DNA for the CDR3 is TGCGCCAGCAGCCAAGGTACAGGCCCTTACAATGAGCAGTTCTTC. It encodes CASSQGTGPYNEQFF.

This sequence joins TRBV6-5 and TRBJ1-2; D call uncertain. Trimming removed 0 bases from V and 4 bases from J, with 9 bases in between. This CDR3 is built from 14 residues. The germline V gene encodes CDR1 MNHEY and CDR2 SVGAGI. The CDR3: CASSYSRTAYGYTF. Here the CDR3 DNA reads TGTGCCAGCAGTTACTCGCGGACGGCCTATGGCTACACCTTC.

The J gene is TRBJ1-5, the V gene TRBV4-1; TRBD1 aligns across 7 bases. The trim removed 8 bases at V and 2 bases at J, leaving 3 bases unmatched. Germline V gene sequence: CDR1 MGHRA, CDR2 YSYEKL. This CDR3 has 13 residues. The CDR3 sequence is CASGGQGNQPQHF. The CDR3 DNA is TGCGCCAGCGGCGGACAGGGCAATCAGCCCCAGCATTTT.

This chain connects TRBV12-3 or TRBV12-4 to TRBJ2-5; 7 nucleotides match TRBD2. The J segment lost 5 bases and the V segment lost 6 bases, leaving 15 bases of the junction unmatched. This CDR3 comprises 16 residues. The CDR3 region is CASRTTVTSLSETQYF. In DNA form, the CDR3 reads TGTGCCAGCAGAACCACCGTGACTAGCTTATCCGAGACCCAGTACTTC.

This clonotype was counted only a few times. This sequence joins TRBV23-1 and TRBJ1-2; 7 bases fit TRBD1. TRBV23-1 is flagged as an ORF with uncertain function. This CDR3 region has 16 residues. V was pared by 0 bases and J by 4 bases, with 8 bases of the junction left unmatched. Written as DNA, the CDR3 is TGCGCCAGCAGTCAATCCACTTTGACAGGGCCCTATGGCTACACCTTC. It translates to CASSQSTLTGPYGYTF.

This clonotype was seen at least ten times. The chain couples TRBV6-2 or TRBV6-3 to TRBJ2-7, with D tentatively TRBD1 (5 bases). Germline V gene lookup returns CDR1 MNHEY and CDR2 SVGEGT. The CDR3 has 13 amino acids. Trimming stripped 5 bases from V and 7 bases from J, with 15 bases between. The CDR3 spells CASSQGRAMEQYF. In nucleotides, the CDR3 is TGTGCCAGCAGTCAGGGTCGGGCCATGGAGCAGTACTTC.

This clonotype occurred a few times. This rearrangement joins TRBV4-1 to TRBJ2-7, with TRBD1 matching over 9 bases. The CDR3 runs to 15 residues. Germline V gives CDR1 MGHRA, CDR2 YSYEKL. The J segment lost 5 bases and the V segment lost 2 bases, leaving 7 bases of the junction unmatched. The CDR3 region is CASSQSGQGRNEQYF. The CDR3 DNA follows: TGCGCCAGCAGCCAATCGGGACAGGGCCGGAACGAGCAGTACTTC.

In its sample, this clonotype was seen a few times. The chain employs TRBV4-1 and TRBJ1-1; no definite D call. Trimming stripped 2 bases from V and 8 bases from J, with 12 bases between. This CDR3 has 13 amino acids. Germline loops: CDR1 MGHRA, CDR2 YSYEKL. The CDR3, as DNA: TGCGCCAGCAGCCAAAGTCCATTTTTAGAAGCTTTCTTT. It yields the protein CASSQSPFLEAFF.

This clonotype was recorded a few times. The chain employs TRBV4-1 and TRBJ2-3; D might be TRBD2 (7 bases). The CDR3 is 18 residues long. CDR1 is MGHRA and CDR2 is YSYEKL in the germline V gene. The V and J ends lost 0 bases and 3 bases respectively, with 19 bases between them. CDR3 nucleotide sequence: TGCGCCAGCAGCCAAGAGGGATCTGGGGGGGGGCATACAGATACGCAGTATTTT. This translates into CASSQEGSGGGHTDTQYF.

This clonotype has a handful of counts. Its ends do not fully match the called genes, so a read error is possible. The CDR3 spells CATSREGWDSSAFF. The CDR3 DNA reads TGTGCCACCAGCCGAGAGGGTTGGGACAGTAGTGCTTTCTTT. The rearrangement links TRBV15 to TRBJ1-1; TRBD1 agrees at 7 bases. CDR1 is LNHNV and CDR2 is YYDKDF in the germline V gene (reference sequence). The CDR3 sequence is 14 residues long.

CDR3 sequence (DNA): TGTGCCAGCAGCGTAGTCCCCGGGGAGCTGTTTTTT. It is translated as CASSVVPGELFF. The genes are TRBV9 and TRBJ2-2, with unresolved D. Germline V gives CDR1 SGDLS, CDR2 YYNGEE. The CDR3 is made up of 12 amino acids. Trimming cost V 0 bases and J 6 bases, with 3 bases left between them.

This clonotype was detected ten times or more. The chain joins TRBV4-2 to TRBJ1-4, with 9 bases lining up with TRBD1. There are 16 residues in the CDR3. With V trimmed by 0 bases and J by 5 bases, 4 bases remained unmatched. CDR1 is LGHNA, CDR2 YNFKEQ, per germline. The CDR3: CASSQDPGTGNEKLFF. The CDR3 coding sequence is TGTGCCAGCAGCCAAGATCCAGGGACAGGGAATGAAAAACTGTTTTTT.

This clonotype was found a few times. This chain joins TRBV7-2 and TRBJ2-7; D is unresolved. The germline V and J ends were trimmed by 5 bases and 0 bases, with 20 bases remaining between them. The germline CDR1 and CDR2 sequences are SGHTA and FQGNSA. This CDR3 comprises 17 residues. As DNA, the CDR3 is TGTGCCAGCAGCCTCCCCCGGTCGTACGAGAGCTCCTACGAGCAGTACTTC. Amino acid sequence: CASSLPRSYESSYEQYF.

This clonotype was seen more than once but under ten times. J is TRBJ2-7 and V is TRBV7-9, with a possible D match to TRBD1 (6 bases). The CDR3 extends over 13 amino acids. Germline V gene lookup returns CDR1 SEHNR and CDR2 FQNEAQ (reference sequence). V lost 5 bases, J lost 7 bases, and 15 bases lay in between. DNA of the CDR3: TGTGCCAGCAGCCCCCGGACAGACTTAGAGCAGTACTTC. It is translated as CASSPRTDLEQYF. The complete variable domain, with remaining parts taken from reference TRBV7-9 and TRBJ2-7, reads DTGVSQNPRHKITKRGQNVTFRCDPISEHNRLYWYRQTLGQGPEFLTYFQNEAQLEKSRLLSDRFSAERPKGSFSTLEIQRTEQGDSAMYLCASSPRTDLEQYFGPGTRLTVT.

This clonotype was recorded at least ten times. The chain couples TRBV3-1 to TRBJ2-1, with TRBD2 matching over 11 bases. Germline V lookup: CDR1 LGHDT, CDR2 YNNKEL (reference sequence). This CDR3 contains 16 residues. V dropped 2 bases and J dropped 7; count of bases not matched to a gene: 7. CDR3 loop: CASSQLAGGRRNEQFF. The DNA of the CDR3 is TGTGCCAGCAGCCAATTAGCGGGGGGGCGTAGGAATGAGCAGTTCTTC.